Below, 8 T cell receptor beta chains from the same sample are listed, as sequenced in a study of T cells in Graves' hyperthyroidism and ophthalmopathy. Template material for amplifying TCR beta CDR3 regions consisted of RNA transcripts. TCR CDR3 regions were first amplified by RT-PCR with HTBI primers. In TCRdb, the multiplex PCR reads were re-called with MiXCR into one record per CDR3 protein. The sample has more than 500,000 distinct CDR3 sequences, about 16% seen once; the top ten hold about 31%. Sequences were obtained from blood. The receptors come from a woman aged 30 to 39 with Graves' ophthalmopathy.

This clonotype has at least ten counts. The chain uses TRBV28 and TRBJ2-7; possible D gene TRBD2, 6 bases. CDR1 is MDHEN, CDR2 SYDVKM, per germline. This CDR3 contains 11 residues. V was clipped by 8 bases and J by 4 bases, with 9 bases between them. The CDR3 coding sequence is TGTGCCAGCGAGGAGGGATACGAGCAGTACTTC. Translation gives CASEEGYEQYF.

In this sample, this clonotype turned up many times. The rearrangement links TRBV11-3 to TRBJ2-7, with a possible D match to TRBD1 (6 bases). Trimming left V 4 bases short and J 9 bases short, with 19 bases between. CDR3 size: 14 residues. Germline assignment: CDR1 SGHNT and CDR2 YENEEA. CDR3 sequence: CASSSTGTRGVQYF. In nucleotides, the CDR3 is TGTGCCAGCAGCTCCACAGGAACCAGGGGCGTGCAGTACTTC.

J is TRBJ2-1 and V is TRBV20-1, with TRBD2 matching over 14 bases. CDR1 DFQATT and CDR2 SNEGSKA come from the germline V gene (reference sequence). This CDR3 has 14 amino acids. V lost 5 bases to trimming and J lost 7 bases; unmatched junction nucleotides: 4. CDR3 in DNA: TGCAGTGCTCCGGGACTAGCGGGAGATAATGAGCAGTTCTTC. This encodes CSAPGLAGDNEQFF.

The chain is built from TRBV6-2 or TRBV6-3 and TRBJ2-7; D is uncertain. The CDR3 runs 12 residues. The ends were cut back, 4 bases at V and 4 bases at J, with 8 bases in the middle. Germline values: CDR1 MNHEY, CDR2 SVGEGT. The CDR3 DNA reads TGTGCCAGCAGTTGGTCCGGTTACGAGCAGTACTTC. It specifies CASSWSGYEQYF.

Note on this clonotype: This may come from a read error, since a much larger clone is one base off. The V and J genes are TRBV13 and TRBJ2-3; 11 bases line up with TRBD2. The CDR3 length is 17 residues. V lost 7 bases to trimming and J lost 2 bases; unmatched junction nucleotides: 11. Germline lookup yields CDR1 PRHDT and CDR2 FYEKMQ (reference sequence). The CDR3 loop reads CASTALAGVGNTDTQYF. The DNA for the CDR3 is TGTGCCAGCACCGCACTAGCGGGAGTAGGGAACACAGATACGCAGTATTTT.

This clonotype appeared a few times. The J gene is TRBJ2-7, the V gene TRBV6-1; D may be TRBD2 (6 bases). Trimming removed 5 bases from V and 2 bases from J, with 16 bases in between. Per the germline V gene, CDR1 is MNHNS and CDR2 is SASEGT. This CDR3 comprises 15 residues. The chain's CDR3 is CASSYGGSGTYEQYF. The CDR3 DNA follows: TGTGCCAGCAGTTACGGGGGATCAGGAACCTACGAGCAGTACTTC.

This clonotype was found many times. The V and J genes are TRBV12-3 or TRBV12-4 and TRBJ2-7; TRBD1 is a possible D gene (5 bases). Trimming removed 6 bases from V and 3 bases from J, with 12 bases in between. The CDR3 is 13 amino acids. CDR3 in DNA: TGTGCCAGCAGCCGGTACAGGCTCTACGAGCAGTACTTC. Translated: CASSRYRLYEQYF.

V and J are TRBV6-1 and TRBJ1-5, with D possibly TRBD1 on 6 matching bases. Germline loops: CDR1 MNHNS, CDR2 SASEGT. V was shortened by 5 bases and J by 5 bases, with 16 bases between the two germline ends. This CDR3 is 15 amino acids long. CDR3 DNA: TGTGCCAGCAGTCCCGGAGGGGGGGCCCATCAGCCCCAGCATTTT. This sequence encodes CASSPGGGAHQPQHF.